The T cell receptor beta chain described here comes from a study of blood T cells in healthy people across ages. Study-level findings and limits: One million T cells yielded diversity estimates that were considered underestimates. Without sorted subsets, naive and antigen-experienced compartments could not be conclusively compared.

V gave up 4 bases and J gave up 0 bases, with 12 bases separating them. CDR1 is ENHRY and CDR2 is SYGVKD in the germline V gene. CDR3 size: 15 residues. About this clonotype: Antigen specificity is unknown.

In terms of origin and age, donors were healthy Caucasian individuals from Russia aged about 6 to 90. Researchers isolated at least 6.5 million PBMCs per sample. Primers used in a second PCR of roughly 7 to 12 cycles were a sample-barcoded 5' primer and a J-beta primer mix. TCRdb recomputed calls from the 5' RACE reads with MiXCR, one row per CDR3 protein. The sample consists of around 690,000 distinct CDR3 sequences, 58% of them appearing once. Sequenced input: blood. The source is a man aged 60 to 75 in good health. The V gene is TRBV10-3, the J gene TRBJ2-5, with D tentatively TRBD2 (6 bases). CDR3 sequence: CAISVRGSHQETQYF. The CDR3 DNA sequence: TGTGCCATCAGTGTCCGGGGGTCCCACCAAGAGACCCAGTACTTC.